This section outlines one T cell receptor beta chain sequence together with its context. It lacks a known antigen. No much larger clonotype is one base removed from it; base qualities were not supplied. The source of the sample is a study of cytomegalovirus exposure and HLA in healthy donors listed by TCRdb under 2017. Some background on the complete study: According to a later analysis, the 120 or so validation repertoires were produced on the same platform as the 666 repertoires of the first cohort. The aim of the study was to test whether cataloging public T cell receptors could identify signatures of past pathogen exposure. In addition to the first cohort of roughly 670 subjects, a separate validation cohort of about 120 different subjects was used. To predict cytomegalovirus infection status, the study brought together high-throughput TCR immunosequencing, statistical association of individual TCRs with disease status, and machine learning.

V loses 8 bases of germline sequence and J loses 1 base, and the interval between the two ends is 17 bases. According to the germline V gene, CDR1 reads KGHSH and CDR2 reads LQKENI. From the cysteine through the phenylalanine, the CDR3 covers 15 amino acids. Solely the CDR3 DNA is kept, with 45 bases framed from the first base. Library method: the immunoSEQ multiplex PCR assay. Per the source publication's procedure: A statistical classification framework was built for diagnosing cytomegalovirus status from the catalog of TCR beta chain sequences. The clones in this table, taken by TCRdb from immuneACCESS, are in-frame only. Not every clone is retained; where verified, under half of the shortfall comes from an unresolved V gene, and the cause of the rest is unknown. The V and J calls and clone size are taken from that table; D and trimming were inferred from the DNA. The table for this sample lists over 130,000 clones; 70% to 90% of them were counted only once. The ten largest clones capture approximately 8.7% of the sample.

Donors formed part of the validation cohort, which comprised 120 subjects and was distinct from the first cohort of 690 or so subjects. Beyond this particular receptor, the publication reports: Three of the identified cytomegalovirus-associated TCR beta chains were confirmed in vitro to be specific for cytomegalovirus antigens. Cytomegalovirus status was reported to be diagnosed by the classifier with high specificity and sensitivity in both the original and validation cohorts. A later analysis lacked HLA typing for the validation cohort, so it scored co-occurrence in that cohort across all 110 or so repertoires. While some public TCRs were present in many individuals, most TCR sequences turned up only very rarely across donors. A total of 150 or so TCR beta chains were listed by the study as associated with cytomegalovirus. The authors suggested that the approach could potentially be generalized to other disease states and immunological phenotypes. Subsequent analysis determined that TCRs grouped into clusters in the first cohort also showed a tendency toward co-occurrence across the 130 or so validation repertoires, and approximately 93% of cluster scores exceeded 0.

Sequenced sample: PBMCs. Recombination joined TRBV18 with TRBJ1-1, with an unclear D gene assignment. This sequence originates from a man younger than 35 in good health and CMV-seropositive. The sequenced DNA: TGTGCCAGCCTCCGGGATATTAGCAGGAACACTGAAGCTTTCTTT. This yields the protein CASLRDISRNTEAFF.